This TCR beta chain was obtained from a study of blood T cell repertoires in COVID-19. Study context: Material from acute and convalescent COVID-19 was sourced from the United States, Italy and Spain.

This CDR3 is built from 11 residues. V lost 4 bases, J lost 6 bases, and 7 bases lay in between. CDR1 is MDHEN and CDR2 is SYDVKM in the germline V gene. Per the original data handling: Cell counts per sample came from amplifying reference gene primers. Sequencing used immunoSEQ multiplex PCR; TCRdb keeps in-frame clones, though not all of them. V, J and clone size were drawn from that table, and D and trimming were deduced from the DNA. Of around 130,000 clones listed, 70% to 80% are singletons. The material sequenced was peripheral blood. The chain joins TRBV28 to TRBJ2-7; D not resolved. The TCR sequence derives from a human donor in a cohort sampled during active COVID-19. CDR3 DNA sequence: TGTGCCAGCAGTTCCTTGCGCGAGCAGTACTTC. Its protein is CASSSLREQYF.